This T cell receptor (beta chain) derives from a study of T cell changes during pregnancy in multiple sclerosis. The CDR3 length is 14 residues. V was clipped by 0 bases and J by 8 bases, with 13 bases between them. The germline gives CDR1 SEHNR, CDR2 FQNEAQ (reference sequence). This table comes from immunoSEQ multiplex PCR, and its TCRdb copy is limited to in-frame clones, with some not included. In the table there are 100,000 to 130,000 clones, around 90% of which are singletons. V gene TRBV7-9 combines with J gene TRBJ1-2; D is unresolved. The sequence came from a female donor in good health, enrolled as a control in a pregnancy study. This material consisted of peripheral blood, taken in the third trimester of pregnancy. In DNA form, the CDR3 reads TGTGCCAGCAGCTTAGCGGATTACTGGCGGGGCTACACCTTC. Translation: CASSLADYWRGYTF. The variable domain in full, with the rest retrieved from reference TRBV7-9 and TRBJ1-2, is DTGVSQNPRHKITKRGQNVTFRCDPISEHNRLYWYRQTLGQGPEFLTYFQNEAQLEKSRLLSDRFSAERPKGSFSTLEIQRTEQGDSAMYLCASSLADYWRGYTFGSGTRLTVV.